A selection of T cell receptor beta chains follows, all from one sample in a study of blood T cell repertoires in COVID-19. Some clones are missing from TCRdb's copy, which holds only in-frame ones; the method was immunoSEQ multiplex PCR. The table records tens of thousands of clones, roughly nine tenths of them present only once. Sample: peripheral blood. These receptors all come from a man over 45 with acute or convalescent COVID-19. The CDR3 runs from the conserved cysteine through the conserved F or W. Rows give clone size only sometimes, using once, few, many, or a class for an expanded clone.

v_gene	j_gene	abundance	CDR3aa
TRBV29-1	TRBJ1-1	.	CSVARELNTEAFF
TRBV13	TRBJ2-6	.	CASAGGSSGANVLTF
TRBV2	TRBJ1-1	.	CASSLTYMNTEAFF
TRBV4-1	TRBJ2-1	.	CASSQDGRGDEQFF
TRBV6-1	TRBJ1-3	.	CASSEVGTAGNTIYF
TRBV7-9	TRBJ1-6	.	CASRNSTATNSPLHF
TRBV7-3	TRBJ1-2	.	CASSSTGGYNYGYTF
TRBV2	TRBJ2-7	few	CASTSDRVSYEQYF
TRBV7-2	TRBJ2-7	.	CASRGSYEQYF
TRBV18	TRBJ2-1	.	CASSQTSGGQNNEQFF
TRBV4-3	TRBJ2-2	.	CASSQEQGVTGELFF
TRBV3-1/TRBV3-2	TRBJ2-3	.	CASSNFGGRDTQYF
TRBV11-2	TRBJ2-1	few	CASSLGTANEQFF
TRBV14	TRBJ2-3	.	CASSPTTDTQYF
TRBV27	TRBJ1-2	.	CASSPTRGTWGYTF
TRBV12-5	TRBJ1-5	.	CASGVDRGANQPQHF
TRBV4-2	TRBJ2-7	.	CASSQVPDEQYF
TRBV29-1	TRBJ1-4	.	CSVADRVNEKLFF
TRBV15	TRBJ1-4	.	CATSLPREGRKLFF
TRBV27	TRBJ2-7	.	CASSSHMDGVHEQYF
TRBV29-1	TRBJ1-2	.	CSVRAGGNDGYTF
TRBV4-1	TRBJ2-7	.	CASSQVGLADSYEQYF